The entry that follows covers one TCR beta chain sequence. The antigen remains undetermined. PCR involved 60 Vbeta and 13 Jbeta primers. The method was immunoSEQ multiplex PCR; TCRdb's version includes in-frame clones alone and lacks a portion of them. The repertoire holds more than 150,000 clones, 70% to 80% seen once, with roughly 1.6% in the top ten. The length of the CDR3 is 16 residues. CDR1 and CDR2 from the germline V gene are ENHRY and SYGVKD. The trim removed 4 bases at V and 4 bases at J, leaving 8 bases unmatched. This record belongs to a study of cytomegalovirus exposure and HLA in healthy donors. Points from the study as a whole: Earlier analysis yielded a pattern in which most TCR beta V segments were productive about 90% or about 30% of the time.

The origin of this receptor is a man aged 18 to 29 in good health and CMV-seronegative. The sample comprised PBMCs. The V gene is TRBV10-3, the J gene TRBJ2-3; 10 bases match TRBD2. CDR3 sequence reads: CAISGLAGVGSDTQYF. CDR3 bases: TGTGCCATCAGTGGCCTAGCGGGGGTAGGGTCAGATACGCAGTATTTT.